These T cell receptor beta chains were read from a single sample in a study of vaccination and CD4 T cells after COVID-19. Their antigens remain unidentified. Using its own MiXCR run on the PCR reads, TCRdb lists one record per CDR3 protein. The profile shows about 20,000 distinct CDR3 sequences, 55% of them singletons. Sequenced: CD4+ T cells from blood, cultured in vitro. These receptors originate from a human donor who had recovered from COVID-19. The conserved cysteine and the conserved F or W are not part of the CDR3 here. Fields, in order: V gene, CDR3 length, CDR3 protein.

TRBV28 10 ASSSRVYGYT
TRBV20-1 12 SARDGTGRDTQY
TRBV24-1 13 ATSDEDRGVGGYT
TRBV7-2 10 ASGRLNSPLH
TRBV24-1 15 ATSDVLQGGALDEQF
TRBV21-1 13 ASSTRQGCFHEQY
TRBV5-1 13 ASSLVFSGANVLT
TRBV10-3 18 AIREHGQGVVLASNQPQH
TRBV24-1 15 ATSDPPGQGGKYEQY
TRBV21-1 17 ASSKWTATAGGYSYEQY